This T cell receptor beta chain was recovered during a study of Graves' ophthalmopathy and Graves' hyperthyroidism. Findings and limits, study-wide: Built on 13 signatures, a model told ophthalmopathy apart from stable hyperthyroidism with approximately 85% sensitivity and approximately 81% specificity.

The germline gives CDR1 SGHDN, CDR2 FVKESK. V gave up 4 bases and J gave up 6 bases, with 18 bases separating them. The CDR3 extends over 15 amino acids. Stable hyperthyroidism was defined by absence of ophthalmopathy within 18 months of follow-up. This clonotype was observed at least ten times. The antigen remains unidentified. Amplifying from RNA transcripts, the study obtained TCR beta CDR3 regions. First-round RT-PCR used HTBI primers; second-round multiplex PCR followed. MiXCR was run by TCRdb on the multiplex PCR reads, yielding one entry per CDR3 protein. This table has hundreds of thousands of distinct CDR3 sequences, just over 15% appearing once.

The clonotype comes from a woman under 30 with stable Graves' hyperthyroidism. The chain uses TRBV14 and TRBJ1-2; D perhaps matches TRBD1 (5 bases). The sequenced sample consisted of peripheral blood. Written as DNA, the CDR3 is TGTGCCAGCAGCCCCCCGCTCCAGGGAGGCAATGGCTACACCTTC. Encoded protein: CASSPPLQGGNGYTF.